Listed here are 24 T cell receptor beta chains from one sample, sequenced in a study of molecular identifiers for immune sequencing clone quantification. MiXCR, run by TCRdb on the PCR reads, gives a single entry per CDR3 protein. Of around 470,000 distinct CDR3 sequences listed, 20% to 25% were seen once; the top ten hold around 0.84%. Material for sequencing was naive CD8+ T cells from blood, with Jurkat cell RNA spiked in. Noted subset: FACS-sorted CD8+CD4-CCR7+CD45RA+ naive T cells. The receptors here all came from a human donor in good health. Some libraries in this study had Jurkat cell RNA spiked in.

This clonotype was recorded at least ten times. The chain uses TRBV5-1 and TRBJ2-1, with 11 bases matching TRBD2. J gave up 4 bases and V 0 bases, and 6 bases lay outside the gene matches. From germline, CDR1 is SGHRS and CDR2 YFSETQ. The CDR3 length is 17 residues. The CDR3 protein is CASSLGAGTSGYNEQFF. CDR3 DNA sequence: TGCGCCAGCAGCTTGGGAGCCGGGACTAGCGGTTACAATGAGCAGTTCTTC.

This rearrangement joins TRBV27 to TRBJ2-1; tentative D call: TRBD2 (6 bases). The V gene lost 2 bases and the J gene lost 2 bases, with 10 bases spanning the gap. Looked up from germline, CDR1 is MNHEY and CDR2 is SMNVEV (reference sequence). The CDR3 is made up of 15 amino acids. The CDR3, as DNA: TGTGCCAGCAGTTTAGGCGGGGCCGCCTACAATGAGCAGTTCTTC. The encoded protein is CASSLGGAAYNEQFF.

The sample holds many counts of this clonotype. The J gene is TRBJ2-3, the V gene TRBV7-9; 9 bases match TRBD2. CDR3 size: 16 residues. Germline loops: CDR1 SEHNR, CDR2 FQNEAQ (reference sequence). The V and J ends lost 5 bases and 2 bases, in that order; junction bases with no gene match: 8. The CDR3 region is CASSPTSGPTTDTQYF. The DNA of the CDR3 is TGTGCCAGCAGCCCTACTAGCGGGCCTACCACAGATACGCAGTATTTT.

This clonotype was seen ten or more times. The chain employs TRBV11-2 and TRBJ2-7, with D tentatively TRBD1 (6 bases). CDR3 length: 16 amino acids. Trimming removed 4 bases at V and 5 bases at J, with 21 bases between. The germline gives CDR1 SGHAT, CDR2 FQNNGV. CDR3 in DNA: TGTGCCAGCAGCTCGAACCGGGACAAGTTCCCCCACGAGCAGTACTTC. Translated, it gives CASSSNRDKFPHEQYF.

This sequence joins TRBV7-9 and TRBJ1-1; a possible D gene is TRBD1 (5 bases). CDR1 is SEHNR and CDR2 is FQNEAQ in the germline V gene (reference sequence). The CDR3 is 15 residues long. Between the trimmed V and J ends, which lost 5 bases and 0 bases, there was a span of 13 bases. For the CDR3, the DNA is TGTGCCAGCAGCGATCGGCAGGGAATGAACACTGAAGCTTTCTTT. Translation: CASSDRQGMNTEAFF.

This clonotype was counted ten times or more. V usage is TRBV7-9 and J usage is TRBJ2-7; TRBD1 is a possible D gene (6 bases). The V gene lost 5 bases and the J gene lost 2 bases, with 16 bases spanning the gap. The CDR3 contains 15 residues. Germline-derived CDR1 and CDR2 are SEHNR and FQNEAQ (reference sequence). The CDR3 loop reads CASSPSRDITYEQYF. The DNA for the CDR3 is TGTGCCAGCAGCCCATCCCGGGACATTACCTACGAGCAGTACTTC.

This clonotype showed up many times. The rearrangement uses TRBV5-6 and TRBJ2-7; a possible D gene is TRBD2 (5 bases). The CDR3 consists of 16 residues. Germline CDR1 is SGHDT and CDR2 is YYEEEE. Trimming cost V 4 bases and J 0 bases, with 17 bases left between them. This chain's CDR3 is CASSPRRTESSYEQYF. In nucleotides, the CDR3 is TGTGCCAGCAGCCCGAGGAGGACGGAGAGCTCCTACGAGCAGTACTTC.

This clonotype was detected ten times or more. CDR3 sequence reads: CASSVVGGGTEAFF. Here the CDR3 DNA reads TGTGCCAGCAGCGTAGTGGGGGGAGGGACTGAAGCTTTCTTT. The V call is TRBV9, the J call TRBJ1-1; a weak D match, TRBD1 (5 bases). Germline loops: CDR1 SGDLS, CDR2 YYNGEE. Between the trimmed V and J ends, which lost 0 bases and 5 bases, there was a span of 11 bases. This CDR3 is built from 14 residues.

This clonotype was seen at least ten times. Written as DNA, the CDR3 is TGTGCCAGCAGCGGCCCAAGTTCCTACGAGCAGTACTTC. This codes for CASSGPSSYEQYF. The chain is built from TRBV7-9 and TRBJ2-7, with no clear D. Germline V lookup: CDR1 SEHNR, CDR2 FQNEAQ (reference sequence). The V and J ends lost 5 bases and 1 base respectively, with 9 bases between them. The CDR3 has 13 residues.

The V gene is TRBV29-1, the J gene TRBJ2-7; tentative D call: TRBD1 (6 bases). The CDR3 totals 14 residues. CDR1 is SQVTM, CDR2 ANQGSEA, per germline. V lost 6 bases and J 0 bases, leaving 15 bases between the germline ends. CDR3 region: CSVTGSSPSYEQYF. CDR3 nucleotides: TGCAGCGTCACAGGGTCCTCTCCCTCCTACGAGCAGTACTTC.

This clonotype was seen repeatedly, ten times or more. This chain uses TRBV4-3 with TRBJ2-3; no clear D gene. In germline, CDR1 is LGHNA, CDR2 YSLEER. V was shortened by 3 bases and J by 0 bases, with 13 bases between the two germline ends. The CDR3 extends over 16 amino acids. In DNA form, the CDR3 reads TGCGCCAGCAGCCATTCCACGGCTAGAAGCACAGATACGCAGTATTTT. This encodes CASSHSTARSTDTQYF.

V gene TRBV5-4 combines with J gene TRBJ2-2; D possibly uses TRBD1 or TRBD2 (5 bases each). CDR1 is SGHNT and CDR2 is YYREEE in the germline V gene (reference sequence). Trimming stripped 5 bases from V and 0 bases from J, with 11 bases between. CDR3 length: 15 residues. CDR3 bases: TGTGCCAGCAGGACGGGGACCGCGAACACCGGGGAGCTGTTTTTT. This codes for CASRTGTANTGELFF.

This clonotype was detected a few times. The V and J genes are TRBV30 and TRBJ1-6; D is undetermined. V shed 4 bases and J shed 7 bases, with 17 bases lying between them. The CDR3 sequence is 15 residues long. CDR1 GTSNPN and CDR2 SVGIG come from the germline V gene (reference sequence). CDR3: CAWTYDPGPNSPLHF. CDR3 DNA sequence: TGTGCCTGGACCTATGACCCGGGTCCCAATTCACCCCTCCACTTT.

The chain carries TRBV6-2 or TRBV6-3 and TRBJ2-7, with D perhaps matching TRBD2 (5 bases). Germline CDR1 is MNHEY and CDR2 is SVGEGT. The CDR3 contains 15 residues. The V end lost 1 base, the J end lost 4 bases, and 14 bases lay between the germline ends. CDR3: CASSYYPGTQYEQYF. CDR3 sequence (DNA): TGTGCCAGCAGTTACTATCCGGGAACACAATACGAGCAGTACTTC.

This clonotype has a handful of counts. The chain employs TRBV6-2 or TRBV6-3 and TRBJ1-2, with TRBD1 matching 10 bases. CDR3 length: 15 residues. Germline lookup yields CDR1 MNHEY and CDR2 SVGEGT. V lost 6 bases to trimming and J lost 4 bases; unmatched junction nucleotides: 8. CDR3 protein: CASRRMTGGGYGYTF. Here the CDR3 DNA reads TGTGCCAGCAGACGCATGACAGGGGGCGGCTATGGCTACACCTTC.

This clonotype was recorded many times. The V and J genes are TRBV9 and TRBJ1-1; TRBD1 agrees at 10 bases. After removal of 4 bases from V and 5 bases from J, the junction contained 8 bases not matched to a gene. The CDR3 consists of 15 residues. In germline, CDR1 is SGDLS, CDR2 YYNGEE. CDR3 bases: TGTGCCAGCAGCATGACCGGGACAGGGGCAACTGAAGCTTTCTTT. This encodes CASSMTGTGATEAFF.

This clonotype came up a few times. The rearrangement uses TRBV6-5 and TRBJ2-1; D not certain. Germline V gives CDR1 MNHEY, CDR2 SVGAGI. The CDR3 length is 16 residues. With 5 bases removed from V and 3 bases from J, the gap between germline ends came to 17 bases. CDR3 sequence reads: CASSVGSATIYNEQFF. CDR3 bases: TGTGCCAGCAGTGTGGGTTCAGCGACAATCTACAATGAGCAGTTCTTC.

This clonotype was counted ten times or more. This rearrangement joins TRBV20-1 to TRBJ1-1; 8 bases map to TRBD1. Unmatched junction bases numbered 7, after V lost 4 bases and J lost 6 bases. This CDR3 comprises 13 residues. Germline CDR1 DFQATT, CDR2 SNEGSKA (reference sequence). CDR3 sequence: CSATGQGRPEAFF. CDR3 in DNA: TGCAGTGCTACCGGACAGGGCCGGCCTGAAGCTTTCTTT.

This clonotype was recorded many times. The J gene is TRBJ2-2, the V gene TRBV14; 8 bases map to TRBD1. Germline CDR1 SGHDN, CDR2 FVKESK. Trimming removed 1 base from V and 0 bases from J; junction bases left unmatched: 1. The CDR3 sequence is 16 residues long. The CDR3 DNA reads as TGTGCCAGCAGCCAAGCAGGGGGCGCGAACACCGGGGAGCTGTTTTTT. It codes for CASSQAGGANTGELFF. Variable domain in full (rest from reference TRBV14 and TRBJ2-2): EAGVTQFPSHSVIEKGQTVTLRCDPISGHDNLYWYRRVMGKEIKFLLHFVKESKQDESGMPNNRFLAERTGGTYSTLKVQPAELEDSGVYFCASSQAGGANTGELFFGEGSRLTVL.

This clonotype was counted a single time. This chain connects TRBV11-2 to TRBJ1-2; possible D gene TRBD1, 5 bases. The CDR3 consists of 15 residues. Germline V gene lookup returns CDR1 SGHAT and CDR2 FQNNGV. V dropped 7 bases and J dropped 2 bases, with 17 bases sitting between them. CDR3 coding DNA: TGTGCCAGCAACCCGGCCGGGACCGTCAACTATGGCTACACCTTC. Translating it yields CASNPAGTVNYGYTF. The full variable domain, completed using reference TRBV11-2 and TRBJ1-2, is EAGVAQSPRYKIIEKRQSVAFWCNPISGHATLYWYQQILGQGPKLLIQFQNNGVVDDSQLPKDRFSAERLKGVDSTLKIQPAKLEDSAVYLCASNPAGTVNYGYTFGSGTRLTVV.

This chain uses TRBV7-2 with TRBJ2-7, with a possible D match to TRBD2 (6 bases). The V gene's germline CDR1 is SGHTA and CDR2 FQGNSA. V was cut by 3 bases and J by 6 bases, with 12 bases left in between. The CDR3 is made up of 13 amino acids. The DNA of the CDR3 is TGTGCCAGCAGCTTTAACGGGGGTGGCGAGCAGTACTTC. It encodes CASSFNGGGEQYF.

This clonotype was counted ten times or more. The chain couples TRBV5-1 to TRBJ2-4; D is ambiguous. The ends were cut back, 4 bases at V and 1 base at J, with 15 bases in the middle. Germline assignment: CDR1 SGHRS and CDR2 YFSETQ. This CDR3 contains 16 residues. CDR3 DNA sequence: TGCGCCAGCAGCCCGGCTGGGGTGGTTGCCAAAAACATTCAGTACTTC. It translates to CASSPAGVVAKNIQYF.

The chain couples TRBV28 to TRBJ1-4; D is unclear. This CDR3 region has 18 residues. Trimming took 2 bases from V and 5 from J, leaving 21 bases between them. CDR1 is MDHEN, CDR2 SYDVKM, per germline. The CDR3 here is CASSLPPQDGLGNEKLFF. The CDR3 DNA sequence: TGTGCCAGCAGTTTACCTCCCCAGGACGGGCTGGGGAATGAAAAACTGTTTTTT.

This clonotype was counted between two and nine times. This chain joins TRBV7-6 and TRBJ2-7, with TRBD2 identical over 13 bases. The CDR3 is 14 amino acids. V lost 5 bases, J lost 5 bases, and 3 bases stayed unmatched. Germline V lookup: CDR1 SGHVS, CDR2 FNYEAQ. CDR3 amino acids: CASSPGTSGDEQYF. In nucleotides, the CDR3 is TGTGCCAGCAGCCCCGGGACTAGCGGGGACGAGCAGTACTTC.